A selection of T cell receptor beta chains follows, all from one sample in a study of technical replicates of blood from a handful of donors. Profiling relied on immunoSEQ multiplex PCR, and the TCRdb table lists in-frame clones only, not all of them. Among 55,000 to 60,000 clones, around 95% were seen once, and the ten largest hold less than 5.5%. Sequencing input: PBMCs. Receptors were obtained from a human donor in good health. Some clones in this sample may be carry-over from other donors' samples. Each CDR3 is given with its conserved first and last residue.

TRBV4-2	TRBJ2-5	CASSHRGLAGGSGQETQYF
TRBV4-1	TRBJ2-5	CASSPDSQETQYF
TRBV5-6	TRBJ2-3	CASSLGAGVSTDTQYF
TRBV4-3	TRBJ2-1	CASSQGSGRAYEQFF
TRBV9	TRBJ2-3	CASSVDGRAADTQYF
TRBV15	TRBJ1-6	CATSRGQGGAVGSPLHF
TRBV9	TRBJ2-7	CASSYNPGQSSYEQYF
TRBV4-1	TRBJ2-3	CASSSIAGAGDTQYF
TRBV7-9	TRBJ1-1	CASSLILTGGGGTEAFF
TRBV6-6	TRBJ2-2	CASSYSSDTGELFF
TRBV9	TRBJ2-7	CASSPRGTGYSYEQYF
TRBV5-1	TRBJ2-5	CASTIPSPGKETQYF
TRBV4-1	TRBJ1-1	CASSQTDRNTEAFF
TRBV18	TRBJ1-1	CASSPAGARTEAFF
TRBV27	TRBJ2-7	CASSLGQLYEQYF
TRBV6-6	TRBJ1-5	CASRTGTTYSNQPQHF
TRBV7-2	TRBJ2-3	CASSLLAGKRGDTQYF
TRBV7-2	TRBJ2-2	CASSFSLLVAGELFF
TRBV7-2	TRBJ2-3	CASSLVQFSTDTQYF
TRBV18	TRBJ1-1	CASSQNRDTEAFF
TRBV6-1	TRBJ2-2	CASQRTGVYTGELFF
TRBV25-1	TRBJ2-1	CATQGQSSYNEQFF
TRBV7-9	TRBJ2-7	CASSLGTGSYEQYF
TRBV7-8	TRBJ1-1	CASSRTVNTEAFF
TRBV5-1	TRBJ2-6	CASSWLFGANVLTF
TRBV27	TRBJ1-5	CASSLQGAGQPQHF
TRBV6-5	TRBJ2-7	CASSYSIGLRGYEQYF
TRBV5-5	TRBJ2-1	CASSLRRASNEQFF
TRBV27	TRBJ2-7	CASSLLRTGQGDYEQYF
TRBV6-5	TRBJ2-7	CASSDTYEQYF
TRBV6-5	TRBJ2-2	CASSYGAGNTGELFF
TRBV6-5	TRBJ1-2	CASSYRPNQVEGYTF
TRBV30	TRBJ2-7	CAWQGAYEQYF
TRBV12-2	TRBJ2-7	CASRSGTGLSYEQYF
TRBV5-6	TRBJ2-7	CASSPRQLYEQYF
TRBV18	TRBJ2-1	CASSPLQGENNEQFF
TRBV7-9	TRBJ2-2	CASSSTSRGGELFF
TRBV19	TRBJ1-1	CASSAQKAEAFF
TRBV6-5	TRBJ1-4	CASSYSGTKFNEKLFF
TRBV19	TRBJ2-1	CASSGGGWDNEQFF
TRBV9	TRBJ2-7	CASSVASGGSYEQYF
TRBV28	TRBJ2-3	CASSSSKGLSDTQYF
TRBV5-4	TRBJ2-7	CASSTTGYEQYF
TRBV5-6	TRBJ1-1	CASSPEVGQGDTEAFF
TRBV5-8	TRBJ2-5	CASSLGGSQETQYF
TRBV5-8	TRBJ2-2	CASSLRYTGTGELFF
TRBV5-1	TRBJ1-3	CASTEGVSGNTIYF
TRBV7-9	TRBJ2-1	CAFQNLAGYNEQFF
TRBV19	TRBJ1-2	CAINKPGNLYGYTF
TRBV6-6	TRBJ2-7	CASRGRKTGNYEQYF
TRBV19	TRBJ2-1	CASSTRSGGSNEQFF
TRBV7-3	TRBJ1-1	CASSLQENTEAFF
TRBV6-5	TRBJ1-1	CASSPHGQGYTEAFF
TRBV27	TRBJ2-7	CASSLGTGGIYEQYF
TRBV5-1	TRBJ2-5	CASSFGQGRETQYF
TRBV7-6	TRBJ2-1	CASTETGPLDEQFF
TRBV7-2	TRBJ2-7	CASSYRLAGGPLEQYF
TRBV7-8	TRBJ1-3	CASYDQGSGNTIYF
TRBV2	TRBJ2-7	CASSARGAGPYEQYF